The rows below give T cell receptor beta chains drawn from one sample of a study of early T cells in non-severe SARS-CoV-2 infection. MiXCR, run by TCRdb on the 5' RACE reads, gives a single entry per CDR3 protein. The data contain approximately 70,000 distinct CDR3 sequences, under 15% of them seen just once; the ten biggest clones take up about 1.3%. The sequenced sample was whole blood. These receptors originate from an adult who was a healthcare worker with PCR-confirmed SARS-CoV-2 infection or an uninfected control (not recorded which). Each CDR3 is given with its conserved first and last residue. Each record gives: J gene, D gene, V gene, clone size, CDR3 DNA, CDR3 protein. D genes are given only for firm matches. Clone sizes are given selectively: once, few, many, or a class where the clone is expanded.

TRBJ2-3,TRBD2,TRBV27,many,TGTGCCAGCAGTTTAGTAGCGGGCCGCACAGATACGCAGTATTTT,CASSLVAGRTDTQYF
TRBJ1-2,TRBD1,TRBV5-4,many,TGTGCCAGCAGCTTGCGAGGGGGCAACTATGGCTACACCTTC,CASSLRGGNYGYTF
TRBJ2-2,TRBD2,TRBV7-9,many,TGTGCCACAAGTTTCATAAGAGCGGGAGTTGGTACCGGGGAGCTGTTTTTT,CATSFIRAGVGTGELFF
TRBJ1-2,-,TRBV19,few,TGTGCCAGTAGTAATCTGGGGGTTATCCATGGCTACACCTTC,CASSNLGVIHGYTF
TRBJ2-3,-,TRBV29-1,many,TGCAGCGTCCAGGGGAGAGTGAATACGCAGTATTTT,CSVQGRVNTQYF
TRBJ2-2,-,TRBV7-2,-,TGTGCCAGCAGCCCACAGGGACCGAACACCGGGGAGCTGTTTTTT,CASSPQGPNTGELFF
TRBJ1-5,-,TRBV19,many,TGTGCCAGTAGTATGAGGGAAGTTGGTCAGCCCCAGCATTTT,CASSMREVGQPQHF
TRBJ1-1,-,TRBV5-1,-,TGCGCCAGCAGCTTGTCGAGGGGCACTGAAGCTTTCTTT,CASSLSRGTEAFF
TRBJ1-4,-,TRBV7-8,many,TGTGCCAGCAGTCGGGGGGGAAATGAAAAACTGTTTTTT,CASSRGGNEKLFF
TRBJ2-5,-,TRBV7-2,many,TGTGCCAGCAGCTTAGGACAGACCCAGTACTTC,CASSLGQTQYF
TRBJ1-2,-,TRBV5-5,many,TGTGCCAGCAGCTTTGGGACAACAAGCTATGGCTACACCTTC,CASSFGTTSYGYTF
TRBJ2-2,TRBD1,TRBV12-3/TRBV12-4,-,TGTGCCAGCAGTGAGACAGGGGACACCGGGGAGCTGTTTTTT,CASSETGDTGELFF
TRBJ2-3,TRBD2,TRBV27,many,TGTGCCAGCAGTTTAGGAGTAGCGGGAGCTCGAGATACGCAGTATTTT,CASSLGVAGARDTQYF
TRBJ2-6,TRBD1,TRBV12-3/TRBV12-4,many,TGTGCCAGCAGCGTGACAGGGGCTGGGGCCAACGTCCTGACTTTC,CASSVTGAGANVLTF
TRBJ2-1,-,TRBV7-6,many,TGTGCCAGCAGCTCCCTGGAGGGGCGTAATGAGCAGTTCTTC,CASSSLEGRNEQFF
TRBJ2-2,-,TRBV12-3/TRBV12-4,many,TGTGCCAGCAGTACGACCTACGGGACAATCAAGAACACCGGGGAGCTGTTTTTT,CASSTTYGTIKNTGELFF
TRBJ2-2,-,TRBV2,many,TGTGCCAGCATCGTGGACAGAAACACCGGGGAGCTGTTTTTT,CASIVDRNTGELFF
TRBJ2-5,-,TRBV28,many,TGTGCCAGCAGCTCAACTGGACTACCCCAAGAGACCCAGTACTTC,CASSSTGLPQETQYF
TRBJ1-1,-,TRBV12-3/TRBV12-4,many,TGTGCCAGCAGTTGGGACACTGAAGCTTTCTTT,CASSWDTEAFF
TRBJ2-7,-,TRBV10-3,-,TGTGCCATCAGTGGAGGAGGGAACGAGCAGTACTTC,CAISGGGNEQYF
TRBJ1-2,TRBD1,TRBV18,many,TGTGCCAGCTCACCGACAGGGGGCGACTATGGCTACACCTTC,CASSPTGGDYGYTF
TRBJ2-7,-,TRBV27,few,TGTGCCAGCGGTTCAGGGTTAAAATCCTACGAGCAGTACTTC,CASGSGLKSYEQYF
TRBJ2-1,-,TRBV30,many,TGTGCCTGGAGTCCACGCAGGCTAAACAACAATGAGCAGTTCTTC,CAWSPRRLNNNEQFF
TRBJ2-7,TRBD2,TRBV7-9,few,TGTGCCAGCAGCCTCCTTAGCAGCGGGAGGGCCGGGGAGCAGTACTTC,CASSLLSSGRAGEQYF
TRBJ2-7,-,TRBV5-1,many,TGCGCCAGCAGCTTCCAACAGGGAGTTGATTACGAGCAGTACTTC,CASSFQQGVDYEQYF
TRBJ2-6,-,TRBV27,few,TGTGCCAGCACCCAAGCTGGGGCCAACGTCCTGACTTTC,CASTQAGANVLTF
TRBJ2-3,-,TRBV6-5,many,TGTGCCAGTGTAGCGGCTAGCACAGATACGCAGTATTTT,CASVAASTDTQYF
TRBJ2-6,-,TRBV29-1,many,TGCAGCGTTGAAGGACAGTCGGACTCTGGGGCCAACGTCCTGACTTTC,CSVEGQSDSGANVLTF
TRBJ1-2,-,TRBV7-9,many,TGTGCCAGCAGCTTATGGCCGACGGACAACTATGGCTACACCTTC,CASSLWPTDNYGYTF
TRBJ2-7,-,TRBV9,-,TGTGCCAGCAGCGACGGACACCTCACCTACGAGCAGTACTTC,CASSDGHLTYEQYF
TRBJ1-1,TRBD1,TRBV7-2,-,TGTGCCAGCAGCTCAAACAGGGGGTACACTGAAGCTTTCTTT,CASSSNRGYTEAFF
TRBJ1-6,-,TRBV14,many,TGTGCCAGCAGCCAAGAGAGCTCCTATAATTCACCCCTCCACTTT,CASSQESSYNSPLHF